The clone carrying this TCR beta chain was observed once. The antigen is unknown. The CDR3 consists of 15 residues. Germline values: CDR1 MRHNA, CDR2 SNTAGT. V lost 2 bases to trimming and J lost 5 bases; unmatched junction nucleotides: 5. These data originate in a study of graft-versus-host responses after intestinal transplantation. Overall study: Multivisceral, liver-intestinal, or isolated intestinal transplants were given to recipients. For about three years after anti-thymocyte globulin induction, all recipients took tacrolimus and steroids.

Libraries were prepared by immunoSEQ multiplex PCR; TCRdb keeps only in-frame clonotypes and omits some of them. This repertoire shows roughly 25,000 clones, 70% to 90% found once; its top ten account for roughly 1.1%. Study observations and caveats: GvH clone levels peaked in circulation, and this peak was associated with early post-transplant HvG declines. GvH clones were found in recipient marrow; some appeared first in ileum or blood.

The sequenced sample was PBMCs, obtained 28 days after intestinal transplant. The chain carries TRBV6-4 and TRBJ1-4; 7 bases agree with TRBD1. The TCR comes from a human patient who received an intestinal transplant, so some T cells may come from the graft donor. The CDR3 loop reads CASSDGGTENEKLFF. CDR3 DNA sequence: TGTGCCAGCAGTGACGGTGGGACAGAGAATGAAAAACTGTTTTTT.